This is a list of T cell receptor beta chains from one sample in a study of vaccination and CD4 T cells after COVID-19. Antigens for these TCRs are unknown. One entry per CDR3 protein, called by TCRdb with MiXCR from the PCR reads. Here the sample spans 8,000 to 10,000 distinct CDR3 sequences, roughly 61% being singletons. Material: CD4+ T cells from blood, cultured in vitro. These receptors were taken from a human donor who had recovered from COVID-19. Both conserved end residues are part of each CDR3. Each record gives: V gene, clone size, J gene, D gene, CDR3 protein, CDR3 DNA. The D gene is left open where the match is weak. Size is stated for part of the rows, as once, few or many counts, or as a class when the clone is expanded.

v_gene: TRBV25-1
abundance: NA
j_gene: TRBJ2-5
d_gene: TRBD1
CDR3aa: CASSEPTGVETQYF
CDR3nt: TGTGCCAGCAGTGAACCAACAGGGGTCGAGACCCAGTACTTC

v_gene: TRBV12-3/TRBV12-4
abundance: NA
j_gene: TRBJ1-1
d_gene: TRBD1
CDR3aa: CASSLAGGNTEAFF
CDR3nt: TGTGCCAGCAGTTTGGCAGGGGGCAACACTGAAGCTTTCTTT

v_gene: TRBV6-2/TRBV6-3
abundance: NA
j_gene: TRBJ2-2
d_gene: TRBD1
CDR3aa: CASRTRIRTGNTGELFF
CDR3nt: TGTGCCAGCAGAACCCGAATCAGGACAGGGAACACCGGGGAGCTGTTTTTT

v_gene: TRBV19
abundance: NA
j_gene: TRBJ1-2
d_gene: NA
CDR3aa: CASSSSEGGGYTF
CDR3nt: TGTGCCAGTAGTAGTAGTGAGGGCGGCGGCTACACCTTC

v_gene: TRBV20-1
abundance: few
j_gene: TRBJ2-5
d_gene: NA
CDR3aa: CSARTGRVSETQYF
CDR3nt: TGCAGTGCTAGAACAGGGAGGGTATCAGAGACCCAGTACTTC

v_gene: TRBV6-1
abundance: once
j_gene: TRBJ1-6
d_gene: NA
CDR3aa: CASTAHNSPLHF
CDR3nt: TGTGCCAGCACGGCACATAATTCACCCCTCCACTTT

v_gene: TRBV11-2
abundance: NA
j_gene: TRBJ2-1
d_gene: NA
CDR3aa: CASSPSATGRKGFF
CDR3nt: TGTGCCAGCAGCCCCTCAGCTACAGGGAGGAAGGGGTTCTTC

v_gene: TRBV6-5
abundance: NA
j_gene: TRBJ1-2
d_gene: NA
CDR3aa: CASSLDNYGYTF
CDR3nt: TGTGCCAGCAGTTTAGACAACTATGGCTACACCTTC

v_gene: TRBV7-2
abundance: few
j_gene: TRBJ2-6
d_gene: NA
CDR3aa: CASSEDWGANVLTF
CDR3nt: TGTGCCAGCAGCGAGGACTGGGGGGCCAACGTCCTGACTTTC

v_gene: TRBV11-2
abundance: NA
j_gene: TRBJ2-1
d_gene: TRBD2
CDR3aa: CASSVTSGVNEQFF
CDR3nt: TGTGCCAGCAGCGTTACTAGCGGGGTTAATGAGCAGTTCTTC

v_gene: TRBV29-1
abundance: NA
j_gene: TRBJ1-5
d_gene: TRBD1
CDR3aa: CSVEMDRVGNQPQHF
CDR3nt: TGCAGCGTGGAGATGGACAGGGTTGGCAATCAGCCCCAGCATTTT

v_gene: TRBV18
abundance: NA
j_gene: TRBJ1-2
d_gene: NA
CDR3aa: CASCPWDGYGYTF
CDR3nt: TGTGCCAGCTGCCCGTGGGATGGCTATGGCTACACCTTC

v_gene: TRBV19
abundance: NA
j_gene: TRBJ1-6
d_gene: NA
CDR3aa: CASSPTGRPNSPLHF
CDR3nt: TGTGCCAGTAGTCCTACGGGCAGACCAAATTCACCCCTCCACTTT

v_gene: TRBV30
abundance: once
j_gene: TRBJ2-1
d_gene: TRBD2
CDR3aa: CAWRVAGGFANEQFF
CDR3nt: TGTGCCTGGAGGGTAGCGGGAGGGTTTGCTAATGAGCAGTTCTTC

v_gene: TRBV24-1
abundance: few
j_gene: TRBJ1-1
d_gene: NA
CDR3aa: CATPVGTPRRENTEAFF
CDR3nt: TGTGCCACCCCGGTGGGGACCCCGAGACGAGAGAACACTGAAGCTTTCTTT

v_gene: TRBV7-9
abundance: NA
j_gene: TRBJ2-3
d_gene: NA
CDR3aa: CASSFRNADSDTQYF
CDR3nt: TGTGCCAGCAGCTTTCGGAACGCCGACTCAGATACGCAGTATTTT

v_gene: TRBV10-1
abundance: NA
j_gene: TRBJ2-2
d_gene: NA
CDR3aa: CASSESGTGELFF
CDR3nt: TGCGCCAGCAGTGAGTCTGGGACCGGGGAGCTGTTTTTT

v_gene: TRBV27
abundance: once
j_gene: TRBJ2-1
d_gene: NA
CDR3aa: CASKPPPGLQGEQFF
CDR3nt: TGTGCCAGCAAACCTCCGCCGGGCCTCCAAGGGGAGCAGTTCTTC

v_gene: TRBV20-1
abundance: NA
j_gene: TRBJ2-1
d_gene: TRBD2
CDR3aa: CSAPPGLAGVRQFF
CDR3nt: TGCAGTGCTCCTCCGGGACTAGCGGGCGTGAGGCAGTTCTTC

v_gene: TRBV15
abundance: NA
j_gene: TRBJ2-5
d_gene: NA
CDR3aa: CATSRDGKETQYF
CDR3nt: TGTGCCACCAGCAGAGATGGGAAAGAGACCCAGTACTTC

v_gene: TRBV4-2
abundance: few
j_gene: TRBJ1-5
d_gene: NA
CDR3aa: CASSQDLGRGYQPQHF
CDR3nt: TGTGCCAGCAGCCAAGATCTGGGGAGGGGATATCAGCCCCAGCATTTT

v_gene: TRBV20-1
abundance: few
j_gene: TRBJ2-1
d_gene: NA
CDR3aa: CSARSLSVLNNEQFF
CDR3nt: TGCAGTGCTAGATCCCTCAGCGTGTTAAACAATGAGCAGTTCTTC

v_gene: TRBV6-2/TRBV6-3
abundance: NA
j_gene: TRBJ2-5
d_gene: NA
CDR3aa: CASSADQETQYF
CDR3nt: TGTGCCAGCTCGGCAGACCAAGAGACCCAGTACTTC

v_gene: TRBV6-5
abundance: NA
j_gene: TRBJ1-6
d_gene: NA
CDR3aa: CASSYSRDSPLHF
CDR3nt: TGTGCCAGCAGTTACTCGAGGGATTCACCCCTCCACTTT

v_gene: TRBV28
abundance: NA
j_gene: TRBJ1-5
d_gene: NA
CDR3aa: CASHALGHQPQHF
CDR3nt: TGTGCCAGTCACGCCCTGGGCCATCAGCCCCAGCATTTT

v_gene: TRBV7-9
abundance: once
j_gene: TRBJ2-3
d_gene: TRBD1
CDR3aa: CASSLTGGISTDTQYF
CDR3nt: TGCGCCAGCAGCCTGACAGGGGGTATTAGCACAGATACGCAGTATTTT

v_gene: TRBV20-1
abundance: NA
j_gene: TRBJ2-3
d_gene: NA
CDR3aa: CSAREPRGVDTQYF
CDR3nt: TGCAGTGCTAGAGAACCACGGGGTGTTGATACGCAGTATTTT

v_gene: TRBV10-2
abundance: once
j_gene: TRBJ2-1
d_gene: NA
CDR3aa: CASSETGLLGEQFF
CDR3nt: TGCGCCAGCAGTGAGACGGGTCTTCTGGGGGAGCAGTTCTTC

v_gene: TRBV27
abundance: few
j_gene: TRBJ1-6
d_gene: NA
CDR3aa: CASSLRSRAGEGAGSPLHF
CDR3nt: TGTGCCAGCAGTTTACGGTCTCGGGCAGGGGAGGGAGCTGGATCACCCCTCCACTTT

v_gene: TRBV9
abundance: few
j_gene: TRBJ1-1
d_gene: NA
CDR3aa: CASSVGVLTEAFF
CDR3nt: TGTGCCAGCAGCGTCGGGGTTCTCACTGAAGCTTTCTTT

v_gene: TRBV6-1
abundance: few
j_gene: TRBJ2-5
d_gene: NA
CDR3aa: CASSANQETQYF
CDR3nt: TGTGCCAGCAGTGCAAACCAAGAGACCCAGTACTTC

v_gene: TRBV25-1
abundance: NA
j_gene: TRBJ1-6
d_gene: NA
CDR3aa: CASNVGAGSPLHF
CDR3nt: TGTGCCAGCAATGTGGGCGCGGGTTCACCCCTCCACTTT

v_gene: TRBV19
abundance: few
j_gene: TRBJ1-2
d_gene: TRBD1
CDR3aa: CASSGSGTELSSGGYTF
CDR3nt: TGTGCCAGTAGTGGGTCCGGGACAGAATTATCCTCCGGGGGCTACACCTTC

v_gene: TRBV2
abundance: NA
j_gene: TRBJ1-6
d_gene: TRBD1
CDR3aa: CASAGTDNSPLHF
CDR3nt: TGTGCCAGCGCCGGGACAGATAATTCACCCCTCCACTTT

v_gene: TRBV7-2
abundance: NA
j_gene: TRBJ2-2
d_gene: NA
CDR3aa: CASSSHRARGELFF
CDR3nt: TGTGCCAGCAGCTCCCATCGGGCACGCGGGGAGCTGTTTTTT

v_gene: TRBV6-1
abundance: NA
j_gene: TRBJ2-3
d_gene: NA
CDR3aa: CASSVRGDTQYF
CDR3nt: TGTGCCAGCAGTGTCCGGGGAGATACGCAGTATTTT

v_gene: TRBV20-1
abundance: NA
j_gene: TRBJ2-3
d_gene: NA
CDR3aa: CSAYQTSTDTQYF
CDR3nt: TGCAGTGCGTATCAAACCAGCACAGATACGCAGTATTTT

v_gene: TRBV20-1
abundance: NA
j_gene: TRBJ1-5
d_gene: NA
CDR3aa: CSGLFPGGPTEPQHF
CDR3nt: TGCAGTGGCCTGTTCCCCGGGGGCCCCACGGAGCCCCAGCATTTT

v_gene: TRBV7-2
abundance: NA
j_gene: TRBJ2-1
d_gene: NA
CDR3aa: CASSLARNAYNEQFF
CDR3nt: TGTGCCAGCAGCTTAGCGCGAAACGCGTACAATGAGCAGTTCTTC

v_gene: TRBV2
abundance: NA
j_gene: TRBJ2-7
d_gene: TRBD1
CDR3aa: CASREDGQGVGEQYF
CDR3nt: TGTGCCAGCAGGGAGGATGGACAGGGGGTGGGCGAGCAGTACTTC

v_gene: TRBV6-1
abundance: NA
j_gene: TRBJ2-5
d_gene: TRBD2
CDR3aa: CASSERVGGRAETQYF
CDR3nt: TGTGCCAGCAGTGAAAGGGTAGGCGGGAGGGCCGAGACCCAGTACTTC

v_gene: TRBV2
abundance: NA
j_gene: TRBJ1-6
d_gene: TRBD1
CDR3aa: CASSRQPRQGARDNSPLHF
CDR3nt: TGTGCCAGCAGCCGCCAGCCCAGACAGGGGGCGCGAGATAATTCACCCCTCCACTTT

v_gene: TRBV2
abundance: NA
j_gene: TRBJ2-3
d_gene: TRBD1
CDR3aa: CASSIVQGAVSDTQYF
CDR3nt: TGTGCCAGCAGTATCGTACAGGGGGCCGTGTCAGATACGCAGTATTTT

v_gene: TRBV20-1
abundance: NA
j_gene: TRBJ2-7
d_gene: TRBD2
CDR3aa: CAQRSGSYEQYF
CDR3nt: TGCGCCCAGAGGAGCGGGAGCTACGAGCAGTACTTC

v_gene: TRBV7-2
abundance: NA
j_gene: TRBJ1-1
d_gene: NA
CDR3aa: CASSLLGMNTEAFF
CDR3nt: TGTGCCAGCAGCTTGCTGGGGATGAACACTGAAGCTTTCTTT

v_gene: TRBV20-1
abundance: few
j_gene: TRBJ2-4
d_gene: TRBD2
CDR3aa: CSAGGRANRQNIQYF
CDR3nt: TGCAGTGCGGGCGGGAGGGCCAACCGCCAAAACATTCAGTACTTC

v_gene: TRBV7-9
abundance: NA
j_gene: TRBJ1-2
d_gene: NA
CDR3aa: CASSLESLKGYTF
CDR3nt: TGTGCCAGCAGCTTAGAGTCCTTGAAGGGCTACACCTTC

v_gene: TRBV2
abundance: NA
j_gene: TRBJ2-7
d_gene: NA
CDR3aa: CASCSFYEQYF
CDR3nt: TGTGCCAGCTGTTCCTTCTACGAGCAGTACTTC

v_gene: TRBV20-1
abundance: NA
j_gene: TRBJ2-3
d_gene: TRBD2
CDR3aa: CSARASGSADTQYF
CDR3nt: TGCAGTGCTAGGGCTAGCGGGAGTGCGGATACGCAGTATTTT

v_gene: TRBV6-5
abundance: NA
j_gene: TRBJ2-3
d_gene: TRBD2
CDR3aa: CASSYGLAGDLDTQYF
CDR3nt: TGTGCCAGCAGTTACGGGCTAGCGGGAGATTTGGATACGCAGTATTTT

v_gene: TRBV6-1
abundance: NA
j_gene: TRBJ1-4
d_gene: TRBD1
CDR3aa: CASSEVGTGQLFF
CDR3nt: TGTGCCAGCAGTGAAGTAGGGACAGGGCAACTGTTTTTT

v_gene: TRBV7-2
abundance: NA
j_gene: TRBJ1-1
d_gene: TRBD1
CDR3aa: CASSLRQGNTEAFF
CDR3nt: TGTGCCAGCAGTTTACGACAGGGGAACACTGAAGCTTTCTTT

v_gene: TRBV7-2
abundance: NA
j_gene: TRBJ2-7
d_gene: TRBD2
CDR3aa: CASTGGGARPPEQYF
CDR3nt: TGTGCCAGCACGGGCGGGGGAGCCCGACCCCCCGAGCAGTACTTC

v_gene: TRBV20-1
abundance: NA
j_gene: TRBJ2-1
d_gene: TRBD2
CDR3aa: CSATLPGTSGSKEQFF
CDR3nt: TGCAGTGCTACTCTACCCGGGACTAGCGGGAGTAAAGAGCAGTTCTTC